Shown below are 27 T cell receptor beta chains from a single sample sequenced in a study of patients and donors after allogeneic stem cell transplantation. A single record per CDR3 protein comes from TCRdb applying MiXCR to the RT-PCR reads. The table includes over 350,000 distinct CDR3 sequences, 16% detected once. Sample: blood, either unsorted or a sorted T cell fraction (not recorded which). These receptor sequences come from a human donor who was either an allogeneic HSCT recipient or a stem cell or donor lymphocyte infusion donor (not recorded which). It is not recorded whose cells these are; they may come from a transplant donor.

The chain uses TRBV4-2 and TRBJ2-2, with D possibly matching TRBD1 (5 bases). V lost 1 base, J lost 3 bases, and 15 bases lay in between. The CDR3 sequence is 17 residues long. Germline CDR1 reads LGHNA; CDR2 reads YNFKEQ. This chain's CDR3 is CASSQGKGAPDTGELFF. Here the CDR3 DNA reads TGTGCCAGCAGCCAAGGAAAAGGGGCGCCGGACACCGGGGAGCTGTTTTTT.

This chain uses TRBV7-9 with TRBJ1-5; D may be TRBD1 (6 bases). Trimming took 5 bases from V and 4 from J, leaving 9 bases between them. The CDR3 spans 13 residues. Germline V lookup: CDR1 SEHNR, CDR2 FQNEAQ (reference sequence). CDR3 nucleotide sequence: TGTGCCAGCAGCAGGGACATTAATCAGCCCCAGCATTTT. This gives the protein CASSRDINQPQHF.

The table lists this clonotype with a few counts. The chain joins TRBV5-6 to TRBJ1-1, with D possibly matching TRBD1 (6 bases). CDR1 SGHDT and CDR2 YYEEEE come from the germline V gene. V was clipped by 2 bases and J by 8 bases, with 10 bases between them. This CDR3 contains 12 residues. The CDR3, as DNA: TGTGCCAGCAGCTTCGTAACAGGGGAAGCTTTCTTT. Protein: CASSFVTGEAFF.

The chain links TRBV3-1 to TRBJ2-1; D remains unclear. The CDR3 is made up of 18 amino acids. V was trimmed by 1 base and J by 3 bases, leaving 19 bases between them. The germline CDR1 and CDR2 sequences are LGHDT and YNNKEL (reference sequence). DNA for the CDR3: TGTGCCAGCAGCCAAGGGTATTCGGAGACGAGTGACTACAATGAGCAGTTCTTC. Amino acids: CASSQGYSETSDYNEQFF.

The rearrangement uses TRBV7-2 and TRBJ1-4; 8 bases are a match to TRBD1. Losses at the gene ends were 4 bases for V and 2 bases for J; bases not matched to a gene: 6. The CDR3 runs 16 residues. Germline CDR1 and CDR2: SGHTA and FQGNSA. The CDR3 DNA follows: TGTGCCAGCAGCTATGGACAGGGACCCACTAATGAAAAACTGTTTTTT. Amino acid sequence: CASSYGQGPTNEKLFF.

The V and J genes are TRBV6-2 or TRBV6-3 and TRBJ2-1; D possibly uses TRBD1 or TRBD2 (6 bases each). Germline CDR1 reads MNHEY; CDR2 reads SVGEGT. V was pared by 5 bases and J by 0 bases, with 17 bases between. This CDR3 is built from 17 residues. Written as DNA, the CDR3 is TGTGCCAGCAGTACATTGGACGGGGGCACCTCCTACAATGAGCAGTTCTTC. This translates into CASSTLDGGTSYNEQFF.

V is TRBV5-1 and J is TRBJ1-2, with 10 bases fitting TRBD1. Trimming cost V 5 bases and J 6 bases; bases outside gene matches: 4. The CDR3 is 13 residues long. CDR1 and CDR2 from the germline V gene are SGHRS and YFSETQ. CDR3 sequence reads: CASRPTGGDGYTF. CDR3 coding DNA: TGCGCCAGCAGGCCGACAGGGGGCGATGGCTACACCTTC.

This clonotype was detected a few times. The genes are TRBV7-2 and TRBJ1-3, with D unclear. The germline V and J ends were trimmed by 0 bases and 0 bases, with 12 bases remaining between them. Germline V CDR1 and CDR2: SGHTA, FQGNSA. CDR3 length: 17 residues. The CDR3 reads CASSLALGNPSGNTIYF. Here the CDR3 DNA reads TGTGCCAGCAGCTTAGCCCTTGGCAACCCCTCTGGAAACACCATATATTTT. The variable domain in full, completed from reference TRBV7-2 and TRBJ1-3, reads GAGVSQSPSNKVTEKGKDVELRCDPISGHTALYWYRQSLGQGLEFLIYFQGNSAPDKSGLPSDRFSAERTGGSVSTLTIQRTQQEDSAVYLCASSLALGNPSGNTIYFGEGSWLTVV.

The chain uses TRBV20-1 and TRBJ2-7, with a possible D match to TRBD2 (5 bases). Germline lookup yields CDR1 DFQATT and CDR2 SNEGSKA (reference sequence). CDR3 length equals 13 residues. V lost 5 bases, J lost 7 bases, and 18 bases lay in between. In DNA form, the CDR3 reads TGCAGTGCTGGCAAGCCCCAGCCGGGGGAGCAGTACTTC. It yields the protein CSAGKPQPGEQYF.

This clonotype was counted once. The chain uses TRBV25-1 and TRBJ2-1; unclear D gene. CDR1 is MGHDK, CDR2 SYGVNS, per germline. The length of the CDR3 is 14 residues. The germline V and J ends were trimmed by 4 bases and 5 bases, with 12 bases remaining between them. CDR3 in amino acids: CASSVQVIDNEQFF. CDR3 coding DNA: TGTGCCAGCAGTGTCCAGGTCATTGACAATGAGCAGTTCTTC.

The rearrangement links TRBV20-1 to TRBJ1-6; tentative D call: TRBD1 (5 bases). In germline, CDR1 is DFQATT, CDR2 SNEGSKA (reference sequence). Trimming cost V 4 bases and J 4 bases, with 20 bases left between them. The CDR3 loop spans 17 amino acids. The CDR3 region is CSATPHIGGGYNSPLHF. The CDR3 DNA reads as TGCAGTGCTACGCCACACATCGGGGGGGGATATAATTCACCCCTCCACTTT.

This clonotype was found many times. The genes are TRBV29-1 and TRBJ1-1; 7 nucleotides align to TRBD1. V dropped 4 bases and J dropped 4; count of bases not matched to a gene: 6. The CDR3 covers 13 residues. From germline, CDR1 is SQVTM and CDR2 ANQGSEA. The DNA of the CDR3 is TGCAGCGTTGGTTCAGGGACAGCCACTGAAGCTTTCTTT. It is translated as CSVGSGTATEAFF.

This clonotype was observed a few times. The V call is TRBV29-1, the J call TRBJ1-2, with 7 bases aligning to TRBD1. The germline V gene encodes CDR1 SQVTM and CDR2 ANQGSEA. The CDR3 totals 15 residues. V shed 1 base, J shed 2 bases, and the junction held 7 bases outside the gene matches. As DNA, the CDR3 is TGCAGCGTTGAAGTGGTGACAGGGCCAAACTATGGCTACACCTTC. Translated: CSVEVVTGPNYGYTF.

The genes are TRBV10-3 and TRBJ1-2; D is uncertain. The CDR3 loop spans 16 amino acids. V was trimmed by 0 bases and J by 3 bases, leaving 14 bases between them. Germline values: CDR1 ENHRY, CDR2 SYGVKD. CDR3 amino acids: CAISESGRRFYYGYTF. CDR3 DNA sequence: TGTGCCATCAGTGAGTCGGGCAGACGCTTTTACTATGGCTACACCTTC.

The genes are TRBV12-3 or TRBV12-4 and TRBJ1-5; no clear D gene. The germline V and J ends were trimmed by 2 bases and 2 bases, with 10 bases remaining between them. This CDR3 comprises 15 residues. The CDR3 sequence: CASSLSGQRNQPQHF. For the CDR3, the DNA is TGTGCCAGCAGTTTATCCGGCCAGCGCAATCAGCCCCAGCATTTT.

The V call is TRBV9, the J call TRBJ2-5, with TRBD2 matching 9 bases. Germline V gene lookup returns CDR1 SGDLS and CDR2 YYNGEE. J was trimmed by 0 bases and V by 3 bases; bases with no gene match: 9. The CDR3 is made up of 17 amino acids. The chain's CDR3 is CASSADLAGAYQETQYF. The CDR3 DNA follows: TGTGCCAGCAGCGCCGATTTAGCGGGGGCGTACCAAGAGACCCAGTACTTC.

The rearrangement links TRBV20-1 to TRBJ2-7, with D possibly being TRBD1 or TRBD2 (5 bases each). The CDR3 spans 11 residues. V was trimmed by 3 bases and J by 6 bases, leaving 9 bases between them. CDR1 DFQATT and CDR2 SNEGSKA come from the germline V gene (reference sequence). CDR3 in DNA: TGCAGTGCTAGGGGAGACAGCGAGCAGTACTTC. It codes for CSARGDSEQYF.

The chain carries TRBV21-1 and TRBJ2-5. TRBV21-1 constitutes a pseudogene. The length of the CDR3 is 14 residues. Here the CDR3 reads CASSKVSEKETQYF. CDR3 nucleotides: TGTGCCAGCAGCAAAGTTTCTGAGAAAGAGACCCAGTACTTC.

This clonotype was observed a handful of times. The J gene is TRBJ2-5, the V gene TRBV28; 13 nucleotides line up with TRBD2. Trimming cost V 6 bases and J 3 bases; bases outside gene matches: 4. The germline gives CDR1 MDHEN, CDR2 SYDVKM. This CDR3 comprises 15 residues. CDR3 sequence: CASSPGLAGEETQYF. The DNA for the CDR3 is TGTGCCAGCAGCCCTGGACTAGCGGGAGAAGAGACCCAGTACTTC.

In its sample, this clonotype was seen a few times. The chain is built from TRBV5-1 and TRBJ1-1; D uncertain. The length of the CDR3 is 15 residues. V lost 0 bases to trimming and J lost 1 base, with 10 bases between them. Per the germline V gene, CDR1 is SGHRS and CDR2 is YFSETQ. CDR3 protein: CASSLEVTKNTEAFF. The CDR3, as DNA: TGCGCCAGCAGCTTGGAGGTCACGAAGAACACTGAAGCTTTCTTT.

V is TRBV7-2 and J is TRBJ2-3; 12 positions agree with TRBD2. V dropped 5 bases and J dropped 0; count of bases not matched to a gene: 6. The CDR3 runs to 17 residues. Germline CDR1 SGHTA, CDR2 FQGNSA. The CDR3 DNA reads TGTGCCAGCAGCCCCCGGACTAGCGGGGCTAGCACAGATACGCAGTATTTT. Translation: CASSPRTSGASTDTQYF.

This clonotype was counted between two and nine times. V gene TRBV6-5 combines with J gene TRBJ1-1; 8 bases align to TRBD1. V was clipped by 0 bases and J by 1 base; unmatched bases: 4. CDR3 length equals 16 residues. Germline V gives CDR1 MNHEY, CDR2 SVGAGI. CDR3 region: CASSYSLGTGNTEAFF. The CDR3 DNA follows: TGTGCCAGCAGTTACTCGCTCGGGACAGGGAACACTGAAGCTTTCTTT.

In its sample, this clonotype was seen a few times. V usage is TRBV12-3 or TRBV12-4 and J usage is TRBJ1-6; D gene unclear. Trimming stripped 4 bases from V and 10 bases from J, with 17 bases between. There are 15 residues in the CDR3. CDR3 sequence: CASSSGPSQWSPLHF. CDR3 nucleotides: TGTGCCAGCAGTTCTGGACCGTCCCAATGGTCACCCCTCCACTTT.

This clonotype has ten or more counts. V and J are TRBV6-1 and TRBJ2-1; 10 bases are shared with TRBD2. The CDR3 has 14 amino acids. Trimming took 5 bases from V and 7 from J; bases not matched to a gene: 5. The germline V gene encodes CDR1 MNHNS and CDR2 SASEGT. CDR3 region: CASSSGGARNEQFF. The CDR3 region has the DNA TGTGCCAGCAGTAGCGGGGGGGCAAGGAATGAGCAGTTCTTC.

The DNA of the CDR3 is TGTGCCAGCAGCTTGACAGGCCTTTTGGGTGGCTACACCTTC. Its protein is CASSLTGLLGGYTF. V is TRBV5-4 and J is TRBJ1-2; D is perhaps TRBD1 (5 bases). Germline CDR1 and CDR2: SGHNT and YYREEE (reference sequence). This CDR3 has 14 amino acids. The V gene lost 1 base and the J gene lost 7 bases, with 14 bases spanning the gap.

The chain joins TRBV3-1 to TRBJ1-1; D call uncertain. The CDR3 is made up of 13 amino acids. Germline-derived CDR1 and CDR2 are LGHDT and YNNKEL (reference sequence). V was trimmed by 0 bases and J by 12 bases, leaving 14 bases between them. The CDR3 region has the DNA TGTGCCAGCAGCCAAGATGGAGTCTATGAGCCTTTCTTT. Its protein product is CASSQDGVYEPFF. Drawing the rest from reference TRBV3-1 and TRBJ1-1, the complete variable domain is DTAVSQTPKYLVTQMGNDKSIKCEQNLGHDTMYWYKQDSKKFLKIMFSYNNKELIINETVPNRFSPKSPDKAHLNLHINSLELGDSAVYFCASSQDGVYEPFFGQGTRLTVV.

The J gene is TRBJ1-4, the V gene TRBV25-1; D is ambiguous. This CDR3 has 13 amino acids. CDR1 is MGHDK, CDR2 SYGVNS, per germline. V was cut by 1 base and J by 6 bases, with 6 bases left in between. This chain's CDR3 is CASSEFWDEKLFF. In DNA form, the CDR3 reads TGTGCCAGCAGTGAATTTTGGGATGAAAAACTGTTTTTT.